This passage covers 27 T cell receptor beta chains from one sample sequenced in a study of cytomegalovirus exposure and HLA in healthy donors. PCR used 60 Vbeta primers and 13 Jbeta primers. Some clones are missing from TCRdb's copy, which holds only in-frame ones; the method was immunoSEQ multiplex PCR. The sample gives about 82,000 clones, around 74% of which show up once; under 7.5% is in the top ten. Sample: PBMCs. These TCRs come from a woman aged 45 to 65 in good health and CMV-seropositive.

The CDR3 nucleotides are TGTGCCAGCATCGGGGGGGGCGCAGAGGCCGGGGAGCTGTTTTTT. As protein: CASIGGGAEAGELFF. V usage is TRBV28 and J usage is TRBJ2-2; 8 nucleotides align to TRBD2. Germline assignment: CDR1 MDHEN and CDR2 SYDVKM. V lost 7 bases, J lost 6 bases, and 10 bases stayed unmatched. CDR3 length: 15 amino acids.

V and J are TRBV7-9 and TRBJ1-4; D is uncertain. V dropped 2 bases and J dropped 5 bases, with 12 bases sitting between them. Germline loops: CDR1 SEHNR, CDR2 FQNEAQ (reference sequence). This CDR3 has 15 residues. For the CDR3, the DNA is TGTGCCAGCAGCTTACGGTGGCGGCAGAATGAAAAACTGTTTTTT. The encoded protein is CASSLRWRQNEKLFF.

This clone was seen only a few times. The chain's CDR3 is CASSYLAGGVYEQYF. CDR3 in DNA: TGTGCCAGCAGTTATTTAGCGGGAGGGGTCTACGAGCAGTACTTC. The chain is built from TRBV6-5 and TRBJ2-7, with 11 bases matching TRBD2. With 3 bases clipped from V and 3 bases from J, the junction kept 4 bases outside the gene matches. This CDR3 spans 15 amino acids. The V gene's germline CDR1 is MNHEY and CDR2 SVGAGI.

The rearrangement joins TRBV5-8 to TRBJ1-5; D remains ambiguous. This CDR3 comprises 15 residues. V lost 3 bases and J lost 3, with 13 bases in between. Germline values: CDR1 SGHTS, CDR2 YDEGEE. The DNA for the CDR3 is TGTGCCAGCAGCTCCAAGGGAGAACCCAATCAGCCCCAGCATTTT. Translation gives CASSSKGEPNQPQHF. The full variable domain, with the rest looked up from reference TRBV5-8 and TRBJ1-5, is EAGVTQSPTHLIKTRGQQATLRCSPISGHTSVYWYQQALGLGLQFLLWYDEGEERNRGNFPPRFSGRQFPNYSSELNVNALELEDSALYLCASSSKGEPNQPQHFGDGTRLSIL.

The chain has TRBV7-2 and TRBJ1-2; 7 positions match TRBD1. CDR3 length: 15 amino acids. With 3 bases clipped from V and 0 bases from J, the junction kept 4 bases outside the gene matches. The germline CDR1 and CDR2 sequences are SGHTA and FQGNSA. The DNA of the CDR3 is TGTGCCAGCAGCTTGGAGGGGGCCACTAACTATGGCTACACCTTC. Encoded protein: CASSLEGATNYGYTF.

This chain uses TRBV28 with TRBJ2-7, with TRBD1 matching 8 bases. In germline, CDR1 is MDHEN, CDR2 SYDVKM. This CDR3 comprises 15 residues. J was trimmed by 2 bases and V by 6 bases; bases with no gene match: 9. CDR3 in DNA: TGTGCCAGCAGCCGGCCCGGGACAGGCACCTACGAGCAGTACTTC. This translates into CASSRPGTGTYEQYF.

The rearrangement links TRBV7-6 to TRBJ2-1; TRBD2 aligns across 10 bases. Germline lookup yields CDR1 SGHVS and CDR2 FNYEAQ. CDR3 length: 15 amino acids. The J segment lost 4 bases and the V segment lost 6 bases, leaving 6 bases of the junction unmatched. The CDR3 loop is CASSFRLAGYNEQFF. Here the CDR3 DNA reads TGTGCCAGCAGTTTTCGACTAGCGGGTTACAATGAGCAGTTCTTC.

This clone was detected only a few times. V usage is TRBV27 and J usage is TRBJ1-2; 7 bases line up with TRBD1. V lost 4 bases, J lost 0 bases, and 8 bases stayed unmatched. Germline CDR1 reads MNHEY; CDR2 reads SMNVEV (reference sequence). The CDR3 has 16 residues. The CDR3 loop is CASSSRWTGPNYGYTF. The CDR3 nucleotides read TGTGCCAGCAGTTCTCGATGGACAGGACCTAACTATGGCTACACCTTC.

The chain carries TRBV11-3 and TRBJ2-7, with D possibly matching TRBD2 (6 bases). The CDR3 has 13 amino acids. V lost 5 bases to trimming and J lost 12 bases, with 20 bases between them. CDR1 and CDR2 from the germline V gene are SGHNT and YENEEA. In nucleotides, the CDR3 is TGTGCCAGCAGCCAGGACTACCTTCTTTTATCGTACTTC. This encodes CASSQDYLLLSYF.

The chain couples TRBV9 to TRBJ2-2; D may be TRBD2 (5 bases). This CDR3 has 16 amino acids. Trimming cost V 1 base and J 0 bases, with 10 bases left between them. CDR1 and CDR2 from the germline V gene are SGDLS and YYNGEE. For the CDR3, the DNA is TGTGCCAGCAGCGTAAGGGCTAGCACGAACACCGGGGAGCTGTTTTTT. Its protein is CASSVRASTNTGELFF.

This chain links TRBV6-5 with TRBJ2-5; TRBD1 is a possible D gene (6 bases). The DNA end lines up better with TRBJ2-7; the J call may be wrong. From germline, CDR1 is MNHEY and CDR2 SVGAGI. The CDR3 runs 15 residues. The CDR3 bases are TGTGCCAGCAGTTACTCCAAGGGGGAAACCTACGAGCAGTACTTC. Residues: CASSYSKGETYEQYF.

In its sample, this clone was seen a few times. The chain carries TRBV29-1 and TRBJ1-3; no clear D gene. CDR1 and CDR2 (germline): SQVTM, ANQGSEA. V was shortened by 4 bases and J by 2 bases, with 6 bases between the two germline ends. The length of the CDR3 is 12 residues. The CDR3 sequence is CSVAVTGNTIYF. The CDR3 DNA sequence: TGCAGCGTTGCAGTTACTGGAAACACCATATATTTT. Combining the CDR3 with reference TRBV29-1 and TRBJ1-3 gives the whole variable domain SAVISQKPSRDICQRGTSLTIQCQVDSQVTMMFWYRQQPGQSLTLIATANQGSEATYESGFVIDKFPISRPNLTFSTLTVSNMSPEDSSIYLCSVAVTGNTIYFGEGSWLTVV.

The V and J genes are TRBV18 and TRBJ1-1; TRBD1 aligns across 9 bases. V lost 8 bases to trimming and J lost 1 base; unmatched junction nucleotides: 2. This CDR3 has 13 residues. Per germline, CDR1 KGHSH and CDR2 LQKENI. The CDR3: CASEDRGNTEAFF. CDR3 nucleotides: TGTGCCAGCGAGGACAGGGGGAACACTGAAGCTTTCTTT.

The chain recombines TRBV11-3 with TRBJ2-3, with a weak D call TRBD2 (6 bases). Trimming left V 2 bases short and J 6 bases short, with 12 bases between. Germline V gene data show CDR1 as SGHNT and CDR2 as YENEEA. The CDR3 runs to 14 residues. This CDR3 reads CASSLFRGSDTQYF. The CDR3 DNA is TGTGCCAGCAGCTTATTCCGGGGGAGTGATACGCAGTATTTT. The full variable domain, completed using reference TRBV11-3 and TRBJ2-3, is EAGVVQSPRYKIIEKKQPVAFWCNPISGHNTLYWYLQNLGQGPELLIRYENEEAVDDSQLPKDRFSAERLKGVDSTLKIQPAELGDSAVYLCASSLFRGSDTQYFGPGTRLTVL.

In the case of this clone: Other DNA sequences within the sample encode an identical CDR3. This sequence joins TRBV6-1 and TRBJ1-5, with unresolved D. Germline V gene lookup returns CDR1 MNHNS and CDR2 SASEGT. CDR3 length equals 14 residues. Trimming shortened V by 6 bases and J by 2 bases, and 11 bases separated the two germline ends. This CDR3 is CASRWEAGNQPQHF. Here the CDR3 DNA reads TGTGCCAGCAGATGGGAGGCGGGCAATCAGCCCCAGCATTTT.

This chain joins TRBV18 and TRBJ2-1; 11 nucleotides line up with TRBD2. Germline CDR1 KGHSH, CDR2 LQKENI. J lost 7 bases, V lost 3 bases, and 8 bases had no gene match. The CDR3 length is 16 residues. The CDR3 region has the DNA TGTGCCAGCTCACCCCAGACTAGCGGGATTAGTAATGAGCAGTTCTTC. Residues: CASSPQTSGISNEQFF.

The V and J genes are TRBV28 and TRBJ1-2, with D hard to call. The CDR3 is 13 amino acids. V dropped 6 bases and J dropped 4 bases, with 12 bases sitting between them. Germline CDR1 is MDHEN and CDR2 is SYDVKM. CDR3 in DNA: TGTGCCAGCAGCCCAGTGTACATCTATGGCTACACCTTC. It is translated as CASSPVYIYGYTF.

This clone was seen only a few times. V and J are TRBV4-2 and TRBJ1-2, with no clear D. Germline lookup yields CDR1 LGHNA and CDR2 YNFKEQ. This CDR3 comprises 18 residues. Trimming stripped 0 bases from V and 8 bases from J, with 25 bases between. Here the CDR3 reads CASSQDALSGENPWGYTF. CDR3 in DNA: TGTGCCAGCAGCCAAGACGCGCTTAGTGGGGAGAACCCCTGGGGCTACACCTTC.

The rearrangement joins TRBV2 to TRBJ2-2; 8 bases match TRBD1. V lost 4 bases to trimming and J lost 4 bases; unmatched junction nucleotides: 8. The V gene's germline CDR1 is SNHLY and CDR2 FYNNEI. There are 16 residues in the CDR3. DNA for the CDR3: TGTGCCAGCAGTGGGTCAGGGGGCGGGGTCACCGGGGAGCTGTTTTTT. Translation: CASSGSGGGVTGELFF.

The chain recombines TRBV6-1 with TRBJ2-5, with 7 nucleotides matching TRBD2. This CDR3 is built from 12 residues. From germline, CDR1 is MNHNS and CDR2 SASEGT. V shed 8 bases and J 5 bases; nucleotides not matched to a gene: 5. CDR3 protein: CASRPGGETQYF. The CDR3 DNA is TGTGCCAGCCGTCCCGGGGGGGAGACCCAGTACTTC.

This sequence joins TRBV29-1 and TRBJ1-5, with a possible D match to TRBD1 (6 bases). This CDR3 spans 14 amino acids. Per the germline V gene, CDR1 is SQVTM and CDR2 is ANQGSEA. CDR3 protein: CRASRGLSNQPQHF. For the CDR3, the DNA is TGCAGAGCGTCGAGGGGGTTGAGCAATCAGCCCCAGCATTTT.

V and J are TRBV29-1 and TRBJ1-5, with 7 bases that match TRBD1. Per the germline V gene, CDR1 is SQVTM and CDR2 is ANQGSEA. V was pared by 4 bases and J by 7 bases, with 10 bases of the junction left unmatched. This CDR3 has 14 amino acids. The CDR3 region is CSVVEGGMGQPQHF. The DNA for the CDR3 is TGCAGCGTTGTTGAAGGGGGCATGGGACAGCCCCAGCATTTT.

The CDR3 bases are TGTGCCAGCAGCTCAGGGTGGAATGAGCAGTTCTTC. It is translated as CASSSGWNEQFF. The rearrangement uses TRBV11-2 and TRBJ2-1, with TRBD1 as a possible D gene (5 bases). Germline V gives CDR1 SGHAT, CDR2 FQNNGV. CDR3 length: 12 residues. Trimming removed 4 bases at V and 7 bases at J, with 8 bases between. Using reference TRBV11-2 and TRBJ2-1 for the parts outside the CDR3, the full variable domain is EAGVAQSPRYKIIEKRQSVAFWCNPISGHATLYWYQQILGQGPKLLIQFQNNGVVDDSQLPKDRFSAERLKGVDSTLKIQPAKLEDSAVYLCASSSGWNEQFFGPGTRLTVL.

This clone appeared a single time. The J gene is TRBJ2-3, the V gene TRBV2; 8 nucleotides line up with TRBD1. The CDR3 contains 15 residues. V gave up 6 bases and J gave up 8 bases; unmatched junction bases: 13. From germline, CDR1 is SNHLY and CDR2 FYNNEI. The CDR3 coding sequence is TGTGCCAGCAGCCCCGGGACAGGAGGCCCAAGTACGCAGTATTTT. Its translation is CASSPGTGGPSTQYF.

The V and J genes are TRBV30 and TRBJ2-3; TRBD2 matches at 10 bases. CDR1 and CDR2 (germline): GTSNPN, SVGIG (reference sequence). CDR3 size: 14 residues. V shed 3 bases and J 1 base; nucleotides not matched to a gene: 1. CDR3: CAWRGLAGTDTQYF. CDR3 sequence (DNA): TGTGCCTGGAGAGGACTAGCGGGCACAGATACGCAGTATTTT.

The rearrangement uses TRBV6-5 and TRBJ2-7; D remains unclear. Trimming shortened V by 0 bases and J by 2 bases, and 8 bases separated the two germline ends. Germline values: CDR1 MNHEY, CDR2 SVGAGI. The CDR3 runs 14 residues. This chain's CDR3 is CASSYSSKTYEQYF. The CDR3 DNA sequence: TGTGCCAGCAGTTACTCGAGCAAGACCTACGAGCAGTACTTC.

V gene TRBV28 combines with J gene TRBJ2-5; 7 bases align to TRBD2. The junction had 6 bases not matched to a gene; V was cut back by 7 bases and J by 4 bases. The CDR3 is 13 residues long. Germline V gives CDR1 MDHEN, CDR2 SYDVKM. The DNA for the CDR3 is TGTGCCAGCAAATGGGGAGGGGTAGAGACCCAGTACTTC. This translates into CASKWGGVETQYF.